The 20 T cell receptor beta chains listed next were all sequenced from one sample in a study of metastatic and nonmetastatic thyroid tumors. No patient had received any treatment before thyroid surgery. With MiXCR, TCRdb reprocessed the PCR reads. This table holds roughly 63,000 clones, around 16% found once. The source material was blood. Receptors were obtained from a male donor with papillary thyroid cancer or a benign thyroid nodule (not recorded which). Some clones in this sample may be carry-over from other donors' samples.

This clone was picked up a small number of times. Given a much more abundant clone one base away, this may be a read error. This rearrangement joins TRBV15 to TRBJ1-1; D is undetermined. Germline CDR1 is LNHNV and CDR2 is YYDKDF (reference sequence). The CDR3 has 14 residues. The CDR3 protein is CATSRVRVNTESFF. CDR3 nucleotides: TGTGCCACCAGCAGAGTACGAGTGAACACTGAATCTTTCTTT.

This chain connects TRBV5-1 to TRBJ1-2, with TRBD1 as a possible D gene (5 bases). Germline V gene data show CDR1 as SGHRS and CDR2 as YFSETQ. Trimming left V 2 bases short and J 2 bases short, with 13 bases between. This CDR3 spans 15 amino acids. CDR3 in DNA: TGCGCCAGCAGCTTTATGGCAGGGAGAAACTATGGCTACACCTTC. This codes for CASSFMAGRNYGYTF.

Concerning this clone: The junction departs from the called germline gene at one end, perhaps through a read error. This sequence joins TRBV9 and TRBJ1-4, with TRBD1 matching over 8 bases. The CDR3 has 16 amino acids. CDR1 is SGDLS and CDR2 is YYNGEE in the germline V gene. CDR3 coding DNA: TGTGCCAACAGCGAGACAGGGGCCCTAATTAATGAAAAACTGTTTTTT. Protein sequence: CANSETGALINEKLFF.

There are many counts of this clone. The chain employs TRBV3-1 and TRBJ1-4, with a tentative D call TRBD1 (6 bases). The CDR3 totals 15 residues. Per the germline V gene, CDR1 is LGHDT and CDR2 is YNNKEL (reference sequence). The V gene lost 1 base and the J gene lost 8 bases, with 14 bases spanning the gap. The CDR3 region has the DNA TGTGCCAGCAGCCAAGGGGTGGCAGGGGAAGAAAAACTGTTTTTT. Translation gives CASSQGVAGEEKLFF.

This clone was seen ten or more times. The chain employs TRBV28 and TRBJ1-2; unclear D gene. The CDR3 sequence is 9 residues long. From germline, CDR1 is MDHEN and CDR2 SYDVKM. Trimming took 4 bases from V and 10 from J, leaving 4 bases between them. The CDR3 here is CASSWPYTF. The CDR3 bases are TGTGCCAGCAGTTGGCCCTACACCTTC.

V usage is TRBV4-2 and J usage is TRBJ2-2; no firm D call. CDR1 LGHNA and CDR2 YNFKEQ come from the germline V gene. V lost 0 bases and J lost 6, with 8 bases in between. CDR3 length: 14 residues. In nucleotides, the CDR3 is TGTGCCAGCAGCCAAGAGGCAGGAGCCGGGGAGCTGTTTTTT. Translated: CASSQEAGAGELFF.

The table lists this clone with many counts. The chain employs TRBV19 and TRBJ2-1; D could derive from TRBD1 or TRBD2 (5 bases each). The CDR3 runs 15 residues. Germline V gene lookup returns CDR1 LNHDA and CDR2 SQIVND (reference sequence). V was shortened by 2 bases and J by 6 bases, with 14 bases between the two germline ends. CDR3 loop: CASSINRDPLNEQFF. CDR3 DNA sequence: TGTGCCAGTAGTATAAACCGGGACCCCCTCAATGAGCAGTTCTTC.

On this clone itself: A much larger clone lies a single base off, so this may be a read error. The CDR3 protein is CASSSVVETQYF. The CDR3 DNA reads as TGTGCCAGCAGTTCCGTTGTGGAGACCCAGTACTTC. The chain is built from TRBV6-5 and TRBJ2-5, with D uncertain. The ends were cut back, 4 bases at V and 5 bases at J, with 8 bases in the middle. The CDR3 contains 12 residues. The germline V gene encodes CDR1 MNHEY and CDR2 SVGAGI.

This clone was seen a few times. This may be a read error, as it is one base from a much larger clone. The rearrangement links TRBV30 to TRBJ2-2; a possible D gene is TRBD2 (5 bases). This CDR3 contains 14 residues. The germline gives CDR1 GTSNPN, CDR2 SVGIG (reference sequence). CDR3 amino acids: CAWSVGPGTVELFF. CDR3 nucleotides: TGTGCCTGGAGTGTAGGGCCGGGAACCGTGGAGCTGTTTTTT.

There are many counts of this clone. At the DNA level, this CDR3 is encoded by other sequences in the same sample as well. The chain uses TRBV7-9 and TRBJ2-7; D is perhaps TRBD1 (5 bases). V lost 4 bases, J lost 0 bases, and 10 bases lay in between. The CDR3 is made up of 14 amino acids. Germline CDR1 and CDR2: SEHNR and FQNEAQ (reference sequence). The chain's CDR3 is CASSSLTDSYEQYV. The CDR3 DNA reads as TGTGCCAGCAGCTCACTGACAGACTCCTACGAGCAGTACGTC.

In this sample, this clone turned up a few times. This may arise from a read error, as a much more abundant clone is one base away. Other nucleotide sequences in the sample specify the same CDR3. V and J are TRBV6-1 and TRBJ2-7; D not certain. The CDR3 has 15 amino acids. The germline V gene has CDR1 MNHNS and CDR2 SASEGT. The CDR3 reads CAGSPSPTVSYEQYF. In nucleotides, the CDR3 is TGTGCCGGCAGTCCCTCCCCCACAGTCTCCTACGAGCAGTACTTC.

This clone was counted many times. The V gene is TRBV24-1, the J gene TRBJ1-4; unclear D gene. The CDR3 is 12 amino acids. Trimming removed 3 bases at V and 7 bases at J, with 5 bases between. Germline-derived CDR1 and CDR2 are KGHDR and SFDVKD. CDR3 loop: CATSDVSEKLFF. The CDR3, as DNA: TGTGCCACCAGTGATGTTAGTGAAAAACTGTTTTTT.

This clone has at least ten counts. This chain links TRBV20-1 with TRBJ2-5; D possibly corresponds to TRBD2 (5 bases). Germline assignment: CDR1 DFQATT and CDR2 SNEGSKA (reference sequence). The CDR3 has 15 amino acids. The CDR3 region is CSLRDPMIYEETQYF. The CDR3 nucleotides are TGCAGCCTCCGGGATCCGATGATATACGAAGAGACCCAGTACTTC.

This clone was counted at least ten times. The CDR3 sequence is CASSFWSSGANVLTF. The CDR3 bases are TGTGCCAGCAGTTTCTGGTCTAGTGGGGCCAACGTCCTGACTTTC. The V and J genes are TRBV12-3 or TRBV12-4 and TRBJ2-6; D gene ambiguous. This CDR3 region has 15 residues. The ends were cut back, 3 bases at V and 3 bases at J, with 9 bases in the middle.

This clone was seen many times. The V and J genes are TRBV4-1 and TRBJ2-2; TRBD2 aligns across 9 bases. This CDR3 has 16 amino acids. V gave up 1 base and J gave up 4 bases; unmatched junction bases: 4. CDR1 MGHRA and CDR2 YSYEKL come from the germline V gene. CDR3 nucleotides: TGCGCCAGCAGCCAAGGACTAGCGGATATCACCGGGGAGCTGTTTTTT. This sequence encodes CASSQGLADITGELFF.

This clone has a count of ten or more. Other DNA sequences in the sample encode the same CDR3. The J gene is TRBJ2-5, the V gene TRBV7-9, with D possibly being TRBD2 (6 bases). V gave up 2 bases and J gave up 4 bases, with 11 bases separating them. Germline V gene sequence: CDR1 SEHNR, CDR2 FQNEAQ (reference sequence). The CDR3 spans 14 residues. CDR3 DNA sequence: TGTGCCAGCAGCTTAAGGCCAGCGGGAGAGACCCAGTACTTC. The encoded protein is CASSLRPAGETQYF.

In this sample, this clone turned up many times. The chain combines TRBV2 with TRBJ1-1; no firm D call. The V gene's germline CDR1 is SNHLY and CDR2 FYNNEI. The CDR3 is 14 amino acids. Trimming stripped 4 bases from V and 4 bases from J, with 13 bases between. CDR3 DNA: TGTGCCAGCAGTGTCGGGAGGTTTTTCACTGAAGCTTTCTTT. Translation: CASSVGRFFTEAFF.

Points on this clone: A much larger clone sits a single nucleotide away, making a read error possible. The rearrangement links TRBV24-1 to TRBJ2-3; no clear D. CDR3 length equals 15 residues. V was pared by 3 bases and J by 7 bases, with 16 bases between. Germline V gene lookup returns CDR1 KGHDR and CDR2 SFDVKD. CDR3 region: CATSDPDTTVYTQYF. The DNA of the CDR3 is TGTGCCACCAGTGATCCCGACACCACCGTGTATACGCAGTATTTT.

The rearrangement uses TRBV11-2 and TRBJ2-1, with 9 bases that match TRBD2. The CDR3 covers 16 residues. CDR1 SGHAT and CDR2 FQNNGV come from the germline V gene. J lost 5 bases, V lost 2 bases, and 7 bases had no gene match. CDR3 sequence reads: CASSLPTTSGNNEQFF. The CDR3 nucleotides are TGTGCCAGCAGCTTACCCACGACTAGCGGTAACAATGAGCAGTTCTTC.

This clone has at least ten counts. Other nucleotide sequences from this sample produce the same CDR3. V usage is TRBV11-1 and J usage is TRBJ2-3, with TRBD1 as a possible D gene (5 bases). V was shortened by 1 base and J by 3 bases, with 14 bases between the two germline ends. Germline V lookup: CDR1 SGHAT, CDR2 FQDESV (reference sequence). The CDR3 totals 16 residues. This CDR3 is CASSLEAWGETDTQYF. The CDR3 DNA is TGTGCCAGCAGCTTAGAGGCATGGGGCGAGACAGATACGCAGTATTTT.